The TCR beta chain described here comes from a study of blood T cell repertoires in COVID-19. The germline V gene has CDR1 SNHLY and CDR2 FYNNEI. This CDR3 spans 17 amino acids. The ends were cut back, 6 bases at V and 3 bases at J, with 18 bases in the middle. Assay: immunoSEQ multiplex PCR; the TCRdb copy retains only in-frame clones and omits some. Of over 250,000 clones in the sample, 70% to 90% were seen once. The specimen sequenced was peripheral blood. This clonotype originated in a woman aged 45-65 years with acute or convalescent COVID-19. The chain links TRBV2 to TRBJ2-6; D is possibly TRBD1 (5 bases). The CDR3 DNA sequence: TGTGCCAGCAGACATTCAGGACAAAGACTTGGGGCCAACGTCCTGACTTTC. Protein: CASRHSGQRLGANVLTF.